The rows below give T cell receptor beta chains drawn from one sample of a study of T cell repertoires in cytomegalovirus infection. TCRdb recomputed calls from the reads with MiXCR, one row per CDR3 protein. The sample lists over 450,000 distinct CDR3 sequences; approximately 10% were seen once. Material: PBMCs. All receptors derive from a human donor in good health (CMV status not recorded). Some clones in this sample may be carry-over from other donors' samples. The CDR3 runs from the conserved cysteine through the conserved F or W. D genes are given only for firm matches. Size is omitted from some rows. Given values are once, few, many or a class for expanded clones.

D: TRBD1
J: TRBJ2-7
V: TRBV7-2
size: many
CDR3: CASTPGTGSYEQYF
DNA: TGTGCCAGCACCCCCGGGACAGGGTCCTACGAGCAGTACTTC

D: NA
J: TRBJ2-1
V: TRBV10-3
size: many
CDR3: CATRALISYNEQFF
DNA: TGTGCCACACGGGCGCTCATCTCCTACAATGAGCAGTTCTTC

D: NA
J: TRBJ2-3
V: TRBV12-5
size: few
CDR3: CASGFSTDTQYF
DNA: TGTGCTAGTGGTTTTAGCACAGATACGCAGTATTTT

D: NA
J: TRBJ1-4
V: TRBV12-3/TRBV12-4
size: many
CDR3: CASSFRSPNEKLFF
DNA: TGTGCCAGCAGTTTCCGCAGTCCTAATGAAAAACTGTTTTTT

D: TRBD1
J: TRBJ2-7
V: TRBV2
size: many
CDR3: CASSEGVTGPYEQYF
DNA: TGTGCCAGCAGTGAAGGGGTGACAGGGCCGTACGAGCAGTACTTC

D: NA
J: TRBJ1-1
V: TRBV7-3
size: few
CDR3: CASSSRALGTEAFF
DNA: TGTGCCAGCAGCTCCAGGGCCCTGGGCACTGAAGCTTTCTTT

D: TRBD1
J: TRBJ2-1
V: TRBV14
size: few
CDR3: CASSPGQGGTHNEQFF
DNA: TGTGCCAGCAGCCCCGGACAGGGGGGTACACACAATGAGCAGTTCTTC

D: NA
J: TRBJ1-4
V: TRBV9
size: many
CDR3: CASSASNEKLFF
DNA: TGTGCCAGCAGCGCGTCAAATGAAAAACTGTTTTTT

D: NA
J: TRBJ1-1
V: TRBV10-3
size: many
CDR3: CAISENWGGTEAFF
DNA: TGTGCCATCAGTGAGAATTGGGGAGGGACTGAAGCTTTCTTT

D: NA
J: TRBJ1-1
V: TRBV10-3
size: NA
CDR3: CAISVKGLTEAFF
DNA: TGTGCCATCAGTGTAAAGGGGCTCACTGAAGCTTTCTTT

D: NA
J: TRBJ1-6
V: TRBV5-6
size: many
CDR3: CASSLQARSNSPLHF
DNA: TGTGCCAGCAGCTTACAGGCCCGGAGTAATTCACCCCTCCACTTT

D: TRBD1
J: TRBJ1-2
V: TRBV5-6
size: NA
CDR3: CASNSRDRAGGYTF
DNA: TGTGCCAGCAATAGTCGGGACAGGGCAGGTGGCTACACCTTC

D: TRBD2
J: TRBJ2-5
V: TRBV7-8
size: many
CDR3: CASSPSGGQETQYF
DNA: TGTGCCAGCAGCCCATCGGGGGGGCAAGAGACCCAGTACTTC